This paragraph covers one TCR beta chain sequence. The antigen remains unidentified. The data were produced by immunoSEQ multiplex PCR, yet TCRdb's version contains in-frame clones alone and is incomplete. The sample carries roughly 96,000 clones, around 87% recorded once. Doses given second, at about 4 or about 12 weeks, were pooled. The CDR3 extends over 14 amino acids. Germline CDR1 SNHLY, CDR2 FYNNEI. The junction had 8 bases not matched to a gene; V was cut back by 5 bases and J by 9 bases. These data belong to a study of T cell responses to AZD1222 COVID-19 vaccine. Whole-study findings and limits: Variant regions that are unmutated are reportedly the target of nearly half of spike-specific TCRs.

The sample in question was peripheral blood, obtained 28 days after the second AZD1222 dose. The TCR comes from an adult who received the AZD1222 COVID-19 vaccine. This sequence joins TRBV2 and TRBJ1-5; 9 bases match TRBD1. The CDR3 protein is CASSQGQGARPQHF. DNA for the CDR3: TGTGCCAGCAGTCAGGGACAGGGAGCACGGCCCCAGCATTTT.